This TCR beta chain was sequenced for a study of blood T cell repertoires in COVID-19. The trim removed 5 bases at V and 4 bases at J, leaving 7 bases unmatched. The CDR3 is 15 amino acids. CDR1 and CDR2 from the germline V gene are SEHNR and FQNEAQ (reference sequence). This clone was detected once. Data came from immunoSEQ multiplex PCR; TCRdb stores just in-frame clones and leaves some out. Of more than 250,000 clones listed, 87% are singletons. This chain uses TRBV7-9 with TRBJ1-2; TRBD1 aligns across 10 bases. Material: peripheral blood. The sequence came from a man in his forties or fifties with active or convalescent COVID-19. As DNA, the CDR3 is TGTGCCAGCAGCCCAACGACAGGGGGCACCTATGGCTACACCTTC. Translated: CASSPTTGGTYGYTF.